This paragraph reports one T cell receptor beta chain. This sample was taken from a study of blood T cell repertoires in COVID-19. The CDR3 length is 15 residues. Unmatched junction bases numbered 4, after V lost 6 bases and J lost 6 bases. Germline loops: CDR1 MNHEY, CDR2 SMNVEV (reference sequence). Clones were read by immunoSEQ multiplex PCR, and TCRdb kept only the in-frame ones, dropping some. Among roughly 200,000 clones listed, around 91% were seen once. The specimen sequenced was peripheral blood. The chain recombines TRBV27 with TRBJ2-2, with 13 positions matching TRBD2. The TCR comes from a man aged 50-60 years with acute or convalescent COVID-19. The CDR3 sequence is CASRGTSGISGELFF. CDR3 in DNA: TGTGCCAGCAGGGGGACTAGCGGGATATCCGGGGAGCTGTTTTTT.